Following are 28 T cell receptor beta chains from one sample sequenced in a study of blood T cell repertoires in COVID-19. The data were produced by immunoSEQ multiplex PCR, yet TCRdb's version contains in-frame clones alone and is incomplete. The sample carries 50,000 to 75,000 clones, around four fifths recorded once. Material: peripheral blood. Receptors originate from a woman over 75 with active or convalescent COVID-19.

The chain's CDR3 is CASSLSRNEKLFF. The CDR3 DNA reads as TGTGCCAGCAGCTTATCCAGAAATGAAAAACTGTTTTTT. The chain joins TRBV7-2 to TRBJ1-4; D call uncertain. Trimming removed 2 bases at V and 5 bases at J, with 6 bases between. Germline-derived CDR1 and CDR2 are SGHTA and FQGNSA. The CDR3 runs 13 residues.

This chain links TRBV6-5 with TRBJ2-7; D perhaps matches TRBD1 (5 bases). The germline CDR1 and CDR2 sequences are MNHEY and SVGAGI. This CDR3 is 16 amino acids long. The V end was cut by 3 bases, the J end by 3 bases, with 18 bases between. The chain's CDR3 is CASSYGGAQRSYEQYF. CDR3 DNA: TGTGCCAGCAGTTATGGTGGGGCACAACGTAGCTACGAGCAGTACTTC.

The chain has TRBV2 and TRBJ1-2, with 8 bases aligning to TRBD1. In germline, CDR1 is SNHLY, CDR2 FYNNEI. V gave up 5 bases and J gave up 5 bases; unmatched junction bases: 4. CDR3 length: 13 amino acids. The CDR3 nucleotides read TGTGCCAGCAGTACCGGACAGGGATATGGCTACACCTTC. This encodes CASSTGQGYGYTF.

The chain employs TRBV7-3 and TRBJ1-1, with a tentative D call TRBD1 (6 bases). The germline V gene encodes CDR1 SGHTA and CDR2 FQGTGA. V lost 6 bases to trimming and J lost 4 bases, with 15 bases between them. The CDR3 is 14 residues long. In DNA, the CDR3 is TGTGCCAGCAGTGGGAGTAACAGGGCCACTGAAGCTTTCTTT. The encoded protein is CASSGSNRATEAFF. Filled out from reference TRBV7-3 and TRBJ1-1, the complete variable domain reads GAGVSQTPSNKVTEKGKYVELRCDPISGHTALYWYRQSLGQGPEFLIYFQGTGAADDSGLPNDRFFAVRPEGSVSTLKIQRTERGDSAVYLCASSGSNRATEAFFGQGTRLTVV.

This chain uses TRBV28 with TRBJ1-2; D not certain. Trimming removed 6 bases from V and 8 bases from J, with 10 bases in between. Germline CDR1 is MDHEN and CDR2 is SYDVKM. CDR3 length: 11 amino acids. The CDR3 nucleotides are TGTGCCAGCAGCCCAAGAAGCGGCTACACCTTC. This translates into CASSPRSGYTF.

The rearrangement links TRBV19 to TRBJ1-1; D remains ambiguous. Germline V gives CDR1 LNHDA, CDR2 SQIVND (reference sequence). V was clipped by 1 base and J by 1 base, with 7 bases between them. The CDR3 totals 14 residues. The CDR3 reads CASSIALWNTEAFF. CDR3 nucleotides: TGTGCCAGTAGTATAGCTCTGTGGAACACTGAAGCTTTCTTT.

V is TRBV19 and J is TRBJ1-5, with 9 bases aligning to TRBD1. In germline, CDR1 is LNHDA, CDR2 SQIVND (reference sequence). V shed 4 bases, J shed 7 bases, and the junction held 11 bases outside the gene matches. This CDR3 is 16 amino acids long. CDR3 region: CASSKETGGIGQPQHF. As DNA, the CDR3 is TGTGCCAGTAGTAAGGAGACAGGGGGGATTGGACAGCCCCAGCATTTT.

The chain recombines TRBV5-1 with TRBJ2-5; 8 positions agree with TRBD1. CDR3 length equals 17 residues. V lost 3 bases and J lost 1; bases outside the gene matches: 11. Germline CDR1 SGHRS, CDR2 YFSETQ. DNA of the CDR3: TGCGCCAGCAGCTCTGGTCAGGGGGCGTTCTCCCAAGAGACCCAGTACTTC. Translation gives CASSSGQGAFSQETQYF.

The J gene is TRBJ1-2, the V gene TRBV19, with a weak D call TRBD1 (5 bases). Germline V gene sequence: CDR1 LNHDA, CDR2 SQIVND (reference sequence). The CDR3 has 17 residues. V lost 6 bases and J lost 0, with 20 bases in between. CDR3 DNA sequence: TGTGCCAGTAGCCATGACAGAAATCTAGATGCTAACTATGGCTACACCTTC. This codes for CASSHDRNLDANYGYTF.

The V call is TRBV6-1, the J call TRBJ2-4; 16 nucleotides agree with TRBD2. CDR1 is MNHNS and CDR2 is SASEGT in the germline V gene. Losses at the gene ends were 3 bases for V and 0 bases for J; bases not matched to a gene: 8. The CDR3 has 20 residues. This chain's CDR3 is CASSDKPGLAGGLAKNIQYF. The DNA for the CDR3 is TGTGCCAGCAGTGACAAACCGGGACTAGCGGGGGGGCTAGCCAAAAACATTCAGTACTTC.

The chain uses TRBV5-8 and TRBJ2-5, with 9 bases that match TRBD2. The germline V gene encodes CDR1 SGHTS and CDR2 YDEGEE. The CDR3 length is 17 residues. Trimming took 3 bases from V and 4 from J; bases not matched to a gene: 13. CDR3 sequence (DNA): TGTGCCAGCAGCTGGGGAGCGGGGGGTAGGATGGCAGAGACCCAGTACTTC. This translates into CASSWGAGGRMAETQYF.

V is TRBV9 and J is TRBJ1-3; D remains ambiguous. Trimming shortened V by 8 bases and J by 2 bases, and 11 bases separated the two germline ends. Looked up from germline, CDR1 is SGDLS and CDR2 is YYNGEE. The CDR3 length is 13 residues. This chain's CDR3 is CASRGGTGNTIYF. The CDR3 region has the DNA TGTGCCAGTCGAGGTGGTACTGGAAACACCATATATTTT. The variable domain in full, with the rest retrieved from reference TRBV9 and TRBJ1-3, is DSGVTQTPKHLITATGQRVTLRCSPRSGDLSVYWYQQSLDQGLQFLIQYYNGEERAKGNILERFSAQQFPDLHSELNLSSLELGDSALYFCASRGGTGNTIYFGEGSWLTVV.

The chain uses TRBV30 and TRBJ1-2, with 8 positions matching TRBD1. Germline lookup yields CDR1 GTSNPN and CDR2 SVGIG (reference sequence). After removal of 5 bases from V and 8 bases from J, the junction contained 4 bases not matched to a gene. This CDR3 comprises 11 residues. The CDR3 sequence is CAWWTGSGYTF. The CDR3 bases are TGTGCCTGGTGGACAGGGAGCGGCTACACCTTC.

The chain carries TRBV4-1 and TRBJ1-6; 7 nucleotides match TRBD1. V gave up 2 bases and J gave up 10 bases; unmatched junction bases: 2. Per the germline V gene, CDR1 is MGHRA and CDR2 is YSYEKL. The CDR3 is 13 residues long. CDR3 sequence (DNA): TGCGCCAGCAGCCAAACAGGGGCCTCACCCCTCCACTTT. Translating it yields CASSQTGASPLHF.

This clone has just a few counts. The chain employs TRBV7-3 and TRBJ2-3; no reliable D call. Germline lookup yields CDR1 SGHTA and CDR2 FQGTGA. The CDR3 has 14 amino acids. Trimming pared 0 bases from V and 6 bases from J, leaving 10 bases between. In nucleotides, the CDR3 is TGTGCCAGCAGCTTAACGCCTAGTTCCGATACGCAGTATTTT. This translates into CASSLTPSSDTQYF.

CDR3 coding DNA: TGCGCCAGCAGCTTGACATTTCCCAGCTCCTACAATGAGCAGTTCTTC. It specifies CASSLTFPSSYNEQFF. This chain connects TRBV5-1 to TRBJ2-1; D not certain. The CDR3 spans 16 residues. Germline V gene lookup returns CDR1 SGHRS and CDR2 YFSETQ. V gave up 1 base and J gave up 0 bases, with 11 bases separating them.

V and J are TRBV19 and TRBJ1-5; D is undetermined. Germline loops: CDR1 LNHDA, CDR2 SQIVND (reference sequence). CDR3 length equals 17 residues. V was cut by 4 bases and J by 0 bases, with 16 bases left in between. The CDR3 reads CASSKGGLVYSNQPQHF. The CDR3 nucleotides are TGTGCCAGTAGTAAGGGAGGACTGGTCTATAGCAATCAGCCCCAGCATTTT.

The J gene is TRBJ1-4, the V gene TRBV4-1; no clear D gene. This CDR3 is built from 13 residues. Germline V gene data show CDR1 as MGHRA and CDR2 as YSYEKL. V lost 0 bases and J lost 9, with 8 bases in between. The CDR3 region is CASSQDPQKKLFF. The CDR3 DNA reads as TGCGCCAGCAGCCAAGATCCCCAGAAAAAACTGTTTTTT.

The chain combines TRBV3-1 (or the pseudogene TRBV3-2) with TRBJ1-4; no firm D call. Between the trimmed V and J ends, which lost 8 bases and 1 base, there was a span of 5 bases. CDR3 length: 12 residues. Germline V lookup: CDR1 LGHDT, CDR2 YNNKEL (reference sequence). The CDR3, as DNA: TGTGCCAGCCAAAAAACTAATGAAAAACTGTTTTTT. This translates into CASQKTNEKLFF.

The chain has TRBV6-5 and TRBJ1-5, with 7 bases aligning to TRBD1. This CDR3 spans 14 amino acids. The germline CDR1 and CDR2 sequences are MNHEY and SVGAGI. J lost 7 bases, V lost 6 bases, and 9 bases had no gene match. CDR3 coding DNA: TGTGCCAGCAGCGTTACAGGGGTTGGACAGCCCCAGCATTTT. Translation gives CASSVTGVGQPQHF.

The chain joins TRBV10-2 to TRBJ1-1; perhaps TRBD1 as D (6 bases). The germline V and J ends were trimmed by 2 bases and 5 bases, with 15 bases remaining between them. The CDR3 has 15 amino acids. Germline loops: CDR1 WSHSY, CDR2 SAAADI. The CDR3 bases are TGCGCCAGCAGTGAGATGGGGGCAAGGGATACTGAAGCTTTCTTT. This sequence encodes CASSEMGARDTEAFF.

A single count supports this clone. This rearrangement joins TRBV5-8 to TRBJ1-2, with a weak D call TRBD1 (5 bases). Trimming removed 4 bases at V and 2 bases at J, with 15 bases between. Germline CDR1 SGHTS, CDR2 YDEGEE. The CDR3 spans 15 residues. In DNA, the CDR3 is TGTGCCAGCAGCCCTGGAAGGGGTCACAACTATGGCTACACCTTC. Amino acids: CASSPGRGHNYGYTF.

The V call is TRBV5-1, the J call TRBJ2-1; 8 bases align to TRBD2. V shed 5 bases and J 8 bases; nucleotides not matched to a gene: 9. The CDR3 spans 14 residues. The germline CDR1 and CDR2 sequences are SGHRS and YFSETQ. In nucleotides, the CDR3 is TGCGCCAGCAGACCCGTAACTAGCGGCGATGAGCAGTTCTTC. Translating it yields CASRPVTSGDEQFF.

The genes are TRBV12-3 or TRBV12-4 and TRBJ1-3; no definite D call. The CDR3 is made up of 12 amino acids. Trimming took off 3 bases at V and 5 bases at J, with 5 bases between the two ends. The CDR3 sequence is CASSFLRNTIYF. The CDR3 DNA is TGTGCCAGCAGTTTTCTAAGAAACACCATATATTTT.

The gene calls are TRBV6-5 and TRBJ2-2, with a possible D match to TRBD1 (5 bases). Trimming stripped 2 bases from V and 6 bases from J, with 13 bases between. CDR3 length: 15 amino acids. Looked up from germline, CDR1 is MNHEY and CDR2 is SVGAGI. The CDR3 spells CASSYGALVAGELFF. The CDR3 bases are TGTGCCAGCAGTTACGGGGCGTTAGTAGCCGGGGAGCTGTTTTTT.

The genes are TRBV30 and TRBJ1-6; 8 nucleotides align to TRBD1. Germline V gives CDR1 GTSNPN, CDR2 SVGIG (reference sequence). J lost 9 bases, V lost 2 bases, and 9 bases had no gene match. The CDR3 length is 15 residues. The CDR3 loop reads CAWSYGTGEGSPLHF. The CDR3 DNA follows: TGTGCCTGGAGTTATGGGACAGGTGAAGGTTCACCCCTCCACTTT.

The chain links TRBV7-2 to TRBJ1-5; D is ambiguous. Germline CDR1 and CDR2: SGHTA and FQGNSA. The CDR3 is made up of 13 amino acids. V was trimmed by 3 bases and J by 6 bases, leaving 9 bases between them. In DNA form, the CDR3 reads TGTGCCAGCAGCTTGCTGGCAAGTCAGCCCCAGCATTTT. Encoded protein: CASSLLASQPQHF.

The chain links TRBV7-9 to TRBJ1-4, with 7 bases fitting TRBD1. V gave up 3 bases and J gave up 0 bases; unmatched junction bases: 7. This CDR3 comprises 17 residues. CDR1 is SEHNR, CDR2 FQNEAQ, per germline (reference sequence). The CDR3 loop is CASSLSKGQTTNEKLFF. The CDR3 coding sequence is TGTGCCAGCAGCTTGAGCAAGGGACAGACAACTAATGAAAAACTGTTTTTT. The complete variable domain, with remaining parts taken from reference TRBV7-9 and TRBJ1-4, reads DTGVSQNPRHKITKRGQNVTFRCDPISEHNRLYWYRQTLGQGPEFLTYFQNEAQLEKSRLLSDRFSAERPKGSFSTLEIQRTEQGDSAMYLCASSLSKGQTTNEKLFFGSGTQLSVL.